This T cell receptor beta chain appears in the sequencing data of a study of blood T cell repertoires in COVID-19. For the study at large: Samples taken during acute and convalescent COVID-19 were collected in the United States, Italy and Spain.

The CDR3 totals 15 residues. Trimming removed 6 bases from V and 4 bases from J; junction bases left unmatched: 11. The germline V gene has CDR1 LNHDA and CDR2 SQIVND (reference sequence). Original handling: Cell counts per sample came from amplifying reference gene primers. Profiled with immunoSEQ multiplex PCR; TCRdb holds only in-frame clones, not every one. V, J and clone size were drawn from that table, and D and trimming were deduced from the DNA. The sample yields under 200,000 clones, around 85% seen once. Seattle's enrolled individuals joined amid active infection and were then monitored longitudinally.

This chain uses TRBV19 with TRBJ1-1; 7 bases align to TRBD1. Specimen: peripheral blood. The source is a man aged 55 to 70 with COVID-19, enrolled during active disease. The CDR3 region is CASRGDRALPTEAFF. CDR3 DNA: TGTGCCAGTAGGGGCGACAGGGCCCTTCCCACTGAAGCTTTCTTT.